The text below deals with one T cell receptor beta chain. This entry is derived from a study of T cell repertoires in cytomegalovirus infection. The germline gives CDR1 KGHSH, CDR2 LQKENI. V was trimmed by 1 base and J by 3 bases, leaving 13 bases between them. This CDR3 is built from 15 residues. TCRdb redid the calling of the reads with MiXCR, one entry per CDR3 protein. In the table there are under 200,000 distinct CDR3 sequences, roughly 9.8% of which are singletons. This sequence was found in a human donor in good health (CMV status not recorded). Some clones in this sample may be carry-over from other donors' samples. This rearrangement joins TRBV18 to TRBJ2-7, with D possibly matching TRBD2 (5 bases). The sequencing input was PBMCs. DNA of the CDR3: TGTGCCAGCTCACCACAAGAGGGATCCATCTACGAGCAGTACTTC. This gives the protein CASSPQEGSIYEQYF.